The source of this T cell receptor (beta chain) is a study of metastatic and nonmetastatic thyroid tumors. The V gene end was trimmed by 4 bases and the J gene end by 5 bases; junction bases not matched to a gene: 8. CDR3 size: 13 residues. Germline V CDR1 and CDR2: SQVTM, ANQGSEA. This clone was detected many times. No patient received treatment before thyroid surgery. TCRdb reassembled clones from the PCR reads with MiXCR. The sample holds about 45,000 clones, roughly 4% seen once. The chain is built from TRBV29-1 and TRBJ2-7; 7 bases align to TRBD2. The source of this sequence is a female donor with papillary thyroid cancer or a benign thyroid nodule (not recorded which). Some clones in this sample may be carry-over from other donors' samples. The sequencing input was blood. The CDR3: CSVGGREADEQYF. The CDR3 DNA sequence: TGCAGCGTTGGGGGTCGGGAGGCGGACGAGCAGTACTTC.